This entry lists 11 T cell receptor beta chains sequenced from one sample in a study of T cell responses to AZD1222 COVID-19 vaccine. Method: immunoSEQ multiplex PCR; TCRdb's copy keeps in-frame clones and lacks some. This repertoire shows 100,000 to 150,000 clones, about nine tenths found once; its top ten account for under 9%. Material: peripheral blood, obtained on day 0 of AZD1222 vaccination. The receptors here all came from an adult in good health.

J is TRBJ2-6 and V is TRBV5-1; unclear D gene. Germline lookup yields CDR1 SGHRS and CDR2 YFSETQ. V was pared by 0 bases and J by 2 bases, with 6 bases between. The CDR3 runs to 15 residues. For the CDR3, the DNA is TGCGCCAGCAGCTTGGCGACTCCTGGGGCCAACGTCCTGACTTTC. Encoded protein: CASSLATPGANVLTF. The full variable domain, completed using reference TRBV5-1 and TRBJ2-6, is KAGVTQTPRYLIKTRGQQVTLSCSPISGHRSVSWYQQTPGQGLQFLFEYFSETQRNKGNFPGRFSGRQFSNSRSEMNVSTLELGDSALYLCASSLATPGANVLTFGAGSRLTVL.

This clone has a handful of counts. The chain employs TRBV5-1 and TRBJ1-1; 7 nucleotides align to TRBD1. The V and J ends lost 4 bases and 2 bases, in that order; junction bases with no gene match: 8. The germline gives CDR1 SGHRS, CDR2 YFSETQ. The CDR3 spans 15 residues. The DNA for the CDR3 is TGCGCCAGCAGCCAGGGACAGTACTCAAACACTGAAGCTTTCTTT. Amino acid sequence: CASSQGQYSNTEAFF.

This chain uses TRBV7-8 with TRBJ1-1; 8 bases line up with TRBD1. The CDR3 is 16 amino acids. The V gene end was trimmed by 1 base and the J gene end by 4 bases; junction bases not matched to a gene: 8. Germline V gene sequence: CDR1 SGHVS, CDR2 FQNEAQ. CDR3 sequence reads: CASSLEGRTGFTEAFF. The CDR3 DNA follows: TGTGCCAGCAGCTTAGAGGGGAGGACAGGGTTCACTGAAGCTTTCTTT.

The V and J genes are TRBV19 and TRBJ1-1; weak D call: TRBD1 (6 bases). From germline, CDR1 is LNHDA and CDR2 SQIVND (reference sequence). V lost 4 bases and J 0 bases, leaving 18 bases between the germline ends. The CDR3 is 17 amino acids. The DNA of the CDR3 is TGTGCCAGTAGTACCCAACCCGCACAGGGACTGAACACTGAAGCTTTCTTT. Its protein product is CASSTQPAQGLNTEAFF. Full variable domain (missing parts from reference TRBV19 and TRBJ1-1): DGGITQSPKYLFRKEGQNVTLSCEQNLNHDAMYWYRQDPGQGLRLIYYSQIVNDFQKGDIAEGYSVSREKKESFPLTVTSAQKNPTAFYLCASSTQPAQGLNTEAFFGQGTRLTVV.

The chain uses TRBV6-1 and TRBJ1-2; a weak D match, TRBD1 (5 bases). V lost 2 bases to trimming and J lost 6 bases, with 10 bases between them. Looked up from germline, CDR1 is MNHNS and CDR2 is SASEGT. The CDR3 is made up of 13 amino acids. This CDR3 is CASSELGGDGYTF. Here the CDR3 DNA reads TGTGCCAGCAGTGAATTGGGGGGAGATGGCTACACCTTC.

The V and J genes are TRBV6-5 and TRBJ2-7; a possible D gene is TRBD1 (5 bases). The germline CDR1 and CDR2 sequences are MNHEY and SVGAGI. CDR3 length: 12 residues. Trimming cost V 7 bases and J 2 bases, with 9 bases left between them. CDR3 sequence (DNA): TGTGCCAGCATGGGGCCAGCCTACGAGCAGTACTTC. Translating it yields CASMGPAYEQYF.

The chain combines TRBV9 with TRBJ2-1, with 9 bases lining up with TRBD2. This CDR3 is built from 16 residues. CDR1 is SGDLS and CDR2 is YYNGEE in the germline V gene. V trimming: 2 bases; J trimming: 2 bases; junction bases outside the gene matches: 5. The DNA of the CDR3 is TGTGCCAGCAGCGTGGGCCTAGCGGGGACCTACAATGAGCAGTTCTTC. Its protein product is CASSVGLAGTYNEQFF.

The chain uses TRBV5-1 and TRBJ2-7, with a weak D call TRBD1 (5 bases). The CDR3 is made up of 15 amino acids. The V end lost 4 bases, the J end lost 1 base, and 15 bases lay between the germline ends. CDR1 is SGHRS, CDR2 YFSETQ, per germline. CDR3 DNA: TGCGCCAGCAGCCCCGGGCAGGGTGGTTCCTACGAGCAGTACTTC. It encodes CASSPGQGGSYEQYF.

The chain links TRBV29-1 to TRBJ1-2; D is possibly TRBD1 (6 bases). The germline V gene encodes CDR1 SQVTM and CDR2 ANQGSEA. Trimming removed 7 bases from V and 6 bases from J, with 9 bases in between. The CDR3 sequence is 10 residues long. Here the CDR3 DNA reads TGCAGCGCCGGGGGCAATGGCTACACCTTC. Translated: CSAGGNGYTF.

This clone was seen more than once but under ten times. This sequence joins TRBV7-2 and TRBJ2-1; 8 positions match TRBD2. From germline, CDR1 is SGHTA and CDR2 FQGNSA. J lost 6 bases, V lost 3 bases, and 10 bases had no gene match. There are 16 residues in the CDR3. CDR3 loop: CASSFPPGTSRNEQFF. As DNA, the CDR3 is TGTGCCAGCAGCTTCCCCCCCGGGACTAGTCGCAATGAGCAGTTCTTC.

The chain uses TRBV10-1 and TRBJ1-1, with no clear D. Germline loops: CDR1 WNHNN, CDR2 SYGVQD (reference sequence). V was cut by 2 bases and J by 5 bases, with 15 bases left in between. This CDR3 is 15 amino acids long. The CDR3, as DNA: TGCGCCAGCAGTGAGAATCCGGGAAAGAGGACTGAAGCTTTCTTT. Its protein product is CASSENPGKRTEAFF.